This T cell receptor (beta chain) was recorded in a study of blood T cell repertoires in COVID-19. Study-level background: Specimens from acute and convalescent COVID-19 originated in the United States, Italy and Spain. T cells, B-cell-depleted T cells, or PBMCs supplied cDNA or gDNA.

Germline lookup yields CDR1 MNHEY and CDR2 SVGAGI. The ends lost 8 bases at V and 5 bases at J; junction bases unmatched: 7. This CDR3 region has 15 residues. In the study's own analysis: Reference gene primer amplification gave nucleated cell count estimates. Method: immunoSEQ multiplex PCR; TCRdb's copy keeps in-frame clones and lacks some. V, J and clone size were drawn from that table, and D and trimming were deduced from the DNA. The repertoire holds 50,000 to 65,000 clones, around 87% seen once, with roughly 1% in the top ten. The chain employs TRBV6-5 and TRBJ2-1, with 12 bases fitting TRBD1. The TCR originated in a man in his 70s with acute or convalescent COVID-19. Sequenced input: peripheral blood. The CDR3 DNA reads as TGTGCCAGCGGGGGACAGGGGGCGGGCGACAATGAGCAGTTCTTC. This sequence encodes CASGGQGAGDNEQFF.